Below are 27 T cell receptor beta chains sequenced from a single sample in a study of blood T cells in healthy people across ages (dated by TCRdb to 2015 to 2017). The library was generated by 5' RACE. Sequenced using an Illumina HiSeq 2500. The second PCR ran for about 7 to 11 cycles and used a J-beta primer mix along with a sample-barcoded 5' primer. The raw public data were reprocessed by TCRdb itself: fastp quality trimming at Q25, MiXCR clonotype calling, in-frame beta chains only. Merged by CDR3 protein, the rows form single entries marked with the most common genes and DNA. The sample records about 800,000 distinct CDR3 sequences, roughly 60% of which are singletons. The ten biggest clones cover roughly 22% of the sample. The sequencing input was blood. These receptors all stem from a man aged 30-40 years in good health.

Many counts were recorded for this clonotype. Given a much more abundant clone one base away, this may be a read error. This chain connects TRBV12-3 or TRBV12-4 to TRBJ2-3, with 8 bases aligning to TRBD2. The length of the CDR3 is 14 residues. V lost 5 bases and J lost 5; bases outside the gene matches: 6. In DNA, the CDR3 is TGTGCCAGCAGTGTCGGGGGGGGAGGAGATACGCAGTATTTT. Translated: CASSVGGGGDTQYF.

This chain connects TRBV7-2 to TRBJ2-1, with TRBD2 identical over 7 bases. The CDR3 is 15 amino acids. J gave up 8 bases and V 5 bases, and 12 bases lay outside the gene matches. The germline V gene encodes CDR1 SGHTA and CDR2 FQGNSA. The CDR3 DNA reads as TGTGCCAGCAGCGCCCGAGTAGCGGGTGGGTATGAGCAGTTCTTC. Protein sequence: CASSARVAGGYEQFF.

The genes are TRBV10-3 and TRBJ1-5; D uncertain. Germline V gene sequence: CDR1 ENHRY, CDR2 SYGVKD. V shed 6 bases and J shed 3 bases, with 21 bases lying between them. The CDR3 length is 17 residues. The CDR3 sequence: CAISVALVHDNNQPQHF. The CDR3 nucleotides read TGTGCCATCAGCGTAGCTTTGGTCCATGACAACAATCAGCCCCAGCATTTT.

The V gene is TRBV3-1, the J gene TRBJ2-7, with D tentatively TRBD2 (6 bases). Trimming shortened V by 1 base and J by 1 base, and 26 bases separated the two germline ends. Germline CDR1 and CDR2: LGHDT and YNNKEL (reference sequence). This CDR3 is 20 amino acids long. The CDR3 DNA sequence: TGTGCCAGCAGCCAAGGGAAATGGGGGGTCACCCCTTCAAAATCCTACGAGCAGTACTTC. Translating gives CASSQGKWGVTPSKSYEQYF.

V usage is TRBV7-2 and J usage is TRBJ2-3; D gene uncertain. This CDR3 comprises 15 residues. V lost 2 bases and J lost 1, with 10 bases in between. Germline V gene lookup returns CDR1 SGHTA and CDR2 FQGNSA. The CDR3 coding sequence is TGTACCAGCAGCTTACAGGCGGCGGGCACAGATACGCAGTATTTT. It yields the protein CTSSLQAAGTDTQYF.

In its sample, this clonotype was seen a few times. This CDR3 is CSARGPTTSSTSYEQYF. DNA of the CDR3: TGCAGTGCTAGGGGACCGACGACTAGCTCTACTTCCTACGAGCAGTACTTC. The chain uses TRBV20-1 and TRBJ2-7; the match to TRBD2 covers 7 bases. Per germline, CDR1 DFQATT and CDR2 SNEGSKA (reference sequence). Trimming cost V 3 bases and J 1 base; bases outside gene matches: 15. There are 17 residues in the CDR3.

A remark on this clonotype: The DNA is omitted, as the CDR3 cannot be located on it reliably, and the CDR3 follows TCRdb's listing. The chain combines TRBV9 with TRBJ2-1; TRBD1, the table's D call, lacks a check against the DNA. Germline assignment: CDR1 SGDLS and CDR2 YYNGEE. The CDR3 comprises 12 residues, both ends counted. This CDR3 is CASSVGQGIKFF.

The CDR3 DNA sequence: TGTGCCAGCAGTTCCCTTTCCAATACGCAGTATTTT. Protein product: CASSSLSNTQYF. The chain uses TRBV6-2 or TRBV6-3 and TRBJ2-3; D is unresolved. Trimming removed 4 bases at V and 7 bases at J, with 9 bases between. Germline V gene lookup returns CDR1 MNHEY and CDR2 SVGEGT. The CDR3 has 12 residues.

The chain recombines TRBV15 with TRBJ2-7; tentative D call: TRBD2 (5 bases). This CDR3 contains 13 residues. Germline-derived CDR1 and CDR2 are LNHNV and YYDKDF (reference sequence). The V end lost 2 bases, the J end lost 0 bases, and 5 bases lay between the germline ends. The CDR3 region is CATSRRDSYEQYF. The CDR3 DNA is TGTGCCACCAGCAGACGGGACTCCTACGAGCAGTACTTC.

The gene calls are TRBV4-3 and TRBJ2-1, with D uncertain. The germline V and J ends were trimmed by 4 bases and 10 bases, with 20 bases remaining between them. Germline V gene sequence: CDR1 LGHNA, CDR2 YSLEER. This CDR3 has 15 residues. In DNA form, the CDR3 reads TGCGCCAGCAGCCCCGGAACGCGATTAATGGGGGAGCAGTTCTTC. It translates to CASSPGTRLMGEQFF.

V is TRBV6-5 and J is TRBJ1-2, with D maybe TRBD1 (5 bases). CDR3 length: 14 residues. CDR1 is MNHEY, CDR2 SVGAGI, per germline. Trimming removed 0 bases from V and 4 bases from J, with 9 bases in between. The CDR3 coding sequence is TGTGCCAGCAGTTACTCGGGGGGTGGCTATGGCTACACCTTC. This translates into CASSYSGGGYGYTF.

This clonotype was seen more than once but under ten times. The J gene is TRBJ2-1, the V gene TRBV4-2, with TRBD2 matching over 13 bases. The CDR3 length is 16 residues. Germline V gene data show CDR1 as LGHNA and CDR2 as YNFKEQ. The V gene end was trimmed by 3 bases and the J gene end by 7 bases; junction bases not matched to a gene: 6. The CDR3 sequence: CASSQVGLAGINEQFF. CDR3 nucleotide sequence: TGTGCCAGCAGCCAGGTGGGACTAGCGGGAATTAATGAGCAGTTCTTC.

The chain has TRBV25-1 and TRBJ2-3; TRBD2 matches 8 bases. This CDR3 has 14 residues. Losses at the gene ends were 6 bases for V and 0 bases for J; bases not matched to a gene: 2. Germline V gene sequence: CDR1 MGHDK, CDR2 SYGVNS. CDR3 residues: CASRTSVSTDTQYF. The CDR3 bases are TGTGCCAGCAGGACTAGCGTTAGCACAGATACGCAGTATTTT.

This clonotype occurred a few times. The gene calls are TRBV9 and TRBJ1-5; 8 bases fit TRBD1. The CDR3 contains 15 residues. The V gene end was trimmed by 4 bases and the J gene end by 4 bases; junction bases not matched to a gene: 7. The germline V gene encodes CDR1 SGDLS and CDR2 YYNGEE. The CDR3 sequence is CASSNGQGRNQPQHF. CDR3 in DNA: TGTGCCAGCAGCAATGGACAGGGCCGTAATCAGCCCCAGCATTTT.

This clonotype was recorded a few times. The CDR3: CASSYPGQGGYGYTF. CDR3 DNA sequence: TGTGCCAGCAGCTACCCGGGACAGGGGGGCTATGGCTACACCTTC. This chain connects TRBV7-8 to TRBJ1-2; 11 bases are a match to TRBD1. Germline V CDR1 and CDR2: SGHVS, FQNEAQ. Trimming at V came to 4 bases and at J to 4 bases, leaving 5 bases not matched to a gene. The CDR3 has 15 amino acids.

The CDR3 loop is CASTHGRSASYEQYF. CDR3 DNA: TGCGCCAGCACACATGGGAGGAGTGCCTCCTACGAGCAGTACTTC. V usage is TRBV5-1 and J usage is TRBJ2-7; D is possibly TRBD2 (6 bases). This CDR3 has 15 residues. CDR1 is SGHRS and CDR2 is YFSETQ in the germline V gene. V was clipped by 6 bases and J by 0 bases, with 16 bases between them.

In its sample, this clonotype was seen many times. The rearrangement links TRBV7-9 to TRBJ1-1; D may be TRBD1 (6 bases). Trimming stripped 5 bases from V and 4 bases from J, with 20 bases between. This CDR3 region has 16 residues. Per the germline V gene, CDR1 is SEHNR and CDR2 is FQNEAQ (reference sequence). The CDR3 spells CASSHGGGGRITEAFF. The DNA for the CDR3 is TGTGCCAGCAGCCATGGGGGCGGGGGCCGTATCACTGAAGCTTTCTTT.

V gene TRBV29-1 combines with J gene TRBJ2-3; D gene ambiguous. With 8 bases removed from V and 0 bases from J, the gap between germline ends came to 18 bases. From germline, CDR1 is SQVTM and CDR2 ANQGSEA. This CDR3 comprises 15 residues. CDR3 in amino acids: CSSLLTGSSTDTQYF. CDR3 coding DNA: TGCAGCTCCCTGCTGACGGGCAGTAGCACAGATACGCAGTATTTT.

The V gene is TRBV4-3, the J gene TRBJ2-7; 7 nucleotides match TRBD1. From germline, CDR1 is LGHNA and CDR2 YSLEER. This CDR3 has 15 residues. V was clipped by 1 base and J by 2 bases; unmatched bases: 5. The CDR3 region has the DNA TGCGCCAGCAGCCAAGGCCAGGGGGTCCCCTACGAGCAGTACTTC. It specifies CASSQGQGVPYEQYF.

This clonotype has a handful of counts. CDR3 DNA sequence: TGTGCCAGCAGCTCCCGGACGTCGCCCTTTACCCCGCTTCTAGCCAAAAACATTCAGTACTTC. Residues: CASSSRTSPFTPLLAKNIQYF. J is TRBJ2-4 and V is TRBV13; no clear D gene. This CDR3 region has 21 residues. V shed 4 bases and J shed 0 bases, with 28 bases lying between them. Germline lookup yields CDR1 PRHDT and CDR2 FYEKMQ (reference sequence).

V and J are TRBV7-9 and TRBJ2-3; 11 nucleotides match TRBD2. V shed 4 bases, J shed 7 bases, and the junction held 13 bases outside the gene matches. Germline assignment: CDR1 SEHNR and CDR2 FQNEAQ (reference sequence). The length of the CDR3 is 17 residues. This chain's CDR3 is CASSSRILAGDSYTQYF. Here the CDR3 DNA reads TGTGCCAGCAGCTCACGTATACTAGCGGGAGATTCGTATACGCAGTATTTT.

J is TRBJ2-3 and V is TRBV6-1, with D tentatively TRBD2 (5 bases). The CDR3 is made up of 14 amino acids. Germline V CDR1 and CDR2: MNHNS, SASEGT. Trimming pared 6 bases from V and 4 bases from J, leaving 14 bases between. CDR3 residues: CASRRASGADTQYF. The CDR3 DNA reads TGTGCCAGCAGGAGGGCCAGCGGCGCAGATACGCAGTATTTT.

In its sample, this clonotype was seen a few times. The chain recombines TRBV6-6 with TRBJ2-7; 11 bases align to TRBD1. V lost 7 bases, J lost 6 bases, and 5 bases stayed unmatched. The CDR3 contains 13 residues. The germline CDR1 and CDR2 sequences are MNHNY and SVGAGI (reference sequence). The CDR3 nucleotides read TGTGCCAGCACCGTGGGACAGGGGGTCGAGCAGTACTTC. This sequence encodes CASTVGQGVEQYF.

The chain couples TRBV27 to TRBJ2-7, with TRBD2 as a possible D gene (6 bases). The CDR3 totals 14 residues. The germline gives CDR1 MNHEY, CDR2 SMNVEV (reference sequence). V was pared by 6 bases and J by 5 bases, with 17 bases between. CDR3 sequence reads: CASSQLARVDEQYF. The CDR3 DNA reads TGTGCCAGCAGCCAACTAGCTCGGGTTGACGAGCAGTACTTC.

This chain joins TRBV6-2 or TRBV6-3 and TRBJ2-7; D is perhaps TRBD2 (5 bases). CDR3 length: 11 residues. Germline CDR1 and CDR2: MNHEY and SVGEGT. Trimming removed 7 bases from V and 9 bases from J, with 13 bases in between. CDR3 protein: CASNNPGGQYF. The CDR3 DNA is TGTGCCAGCAATAATCCCGGAGGGCAGTACTTC.

The chain couples TRBV10-3 to TRBJ2-1; no reliable D call. The assigned J gene may be wrong: the sequence end matches TRBJ2-7 better. Germline V CDR1 and CDR2: ENHRY, SYGVKD. CDR3 length equals 12 residues. The chain's CDR3 is CAIITAYNEQYF. Here the CDR3 DNA reads TGTGCCATCATAACGGCCTACAATGAGCAGTACTTC.

This clonotype was counted a single time. The chain links TRBV11-2 to TRBJ2-3; no reliable D call. This CDR3 contains 15 residues. CDR1 is SGHAT, CDR2 FQNNGV, per germline. The ends were cut back, 5 bases at V and 0 bases at J, with 12 bases in the middle. CDR3 DNA sequence: TGTGCCAGCAGCCTCCGGGCAGCAAGCACAGATACGCAGTATTTT. Its protein product is CASSLRAASTDTQYF.